The sequence of this TCR beta chain was determined in a study of cytomegalovirus exposure and HLA in healthy donors. Trimming cost V 3 bases and J 2 bases; bases outside gene matches: 5. The CDR3 has 16 residues. Germline-derived CDR1 and CDR2 are KGHSH and LQKENI. General study results and limits: The likely explanation for a cluster of highly shared sequence variants was sequencing artifact.

A note on this clone: No antigen is known for it.

The PCR ran on 60 Vbeta and 13 Jbeta primers. Some clones are missing from TCRdb's copy, which holds only in-frame ones; the method was immunoSEQ multiplex PCR. The sample contains just over 150,000 clones, around 80% of which appear only once. This sequence was found in a man aged 18 to 29 in good health and CMV-seronegative. V usage is TRBV18 and J usage is TRBJ2-5; 11 bases match TRBD2. Sequencing used PBMCs. The chain's CDR3 is CASSPPIAGGQETQYF. The CDR3 nucleotides are TGTGCCAGCTCACCGCCTATAGCGGGGGGGCAAGAGACCCAGTACTTC.